This is a list of T cell receptor beta chains from one sample in a study of lymphopenia after photon versus proton radiotherapy. The protocol was immunoSEQ multiplex PCR, while the TCRdb copy is restricted to in-frame clones and leaves out a portion. The data hold tens of thousands of clones, with about nine tenths observed a single time. Here the sequenced sample was peripheral blood, taken from a patient treated with photon-based radiotherapy. The source is a woman between 65 and 79 years old with pancreatic cancer. Both conserved end residues are trimmed from each CDR3.

v_call	j_call	cdr3_length	cdr3_aa
TRBV5-1	TRBJ1-6	13	ASSLKGQGGSPLH
TRBV18	TRBJ1-2	12	ASSEQGADYGYT
TRBV4-2	TRBJ2-2	14	ASSQDVTGGTGELF
TRBV7-3	TRBJ1-1	12	ASSLGHSNTEAF
TRBV4-2	TRBJ2-3	13	ASSRTVASTDTQY
TRBV5-4	TRBJ1-3	14	ASSTGTATSGNTIY
TRBV14	TRBJ1-3	11	AGSQGAGNTIY
TRBV7-9	TRBJ2-3	16	ASSLRGGGSLGTDTQY
TRBV6-1	TRBJ2-7	12	ASSEIPGYYEQY
TRBV7-3	TRBJ2-1	13	ASSPGGQFYNEQF
TRBV2	TRBJ2-7	13	ASRGTSGSSYEQY
TRBV7-2	TRBJ1-3	14	ASSPRPDQGGDTIY
TRBV5-4	TRBJ1-2	12	ASSRGDGNYGYT
TRBV5-1	TRBJ2-7	12	ASSLREGPYEQY
TRBV28	TRBJ2-3	13	ATQMGGILTDTQY
TRBV25-1	TRBJ2-5	13	ASSEFQGAGETQY
TRBV11-2	TRBJ1-5	15	ASSFRAEPYSNQPQH
TRBV13	TRBJ2-2	11	ASSLDTSGELF
TRBV28	TRBJ2-1	10	ASSAILGEQF
TRBV4-1	TRBJ1-4	14	ASSQGFEATNEKLF
TRBV7-3	TRBJ2-1	13	ASSLSQGAHNEQF
TRBV7-9	TRBJ2-1	13	ASSSPTVSYNEQF
TRBV28	TRBJ2-7	13	ASRQGGQGSYEQY
TRBV5-8	TRBJ2-5	13	ASSLGSGVQETQY
TRBV6-1	TRBJ2-5	13	ASSEAGRHGETQY
TRBV7-8	TRBJ2-3	13	ASSPRGTTSDTQY
TRBV5-3	TRBJ2-1	13	ARSLAGQGFNEQF
TRBV5-4	TRBJ1-2	13	ASSLDRGFYYGYT
TRBV27	TRBJ2-7	11	ASSFQKPYEQY
TRBV10-3	TRBJ2-3	12	AISESSVSDTQY
TRBV4-3	TRBJ2-5	14	ASSHGAGGVGETQY
TRBV21-1	TRBJ2-1	8	ASRGGERF
TRBV7-8	TRBJ1-4	18	ASSLFSGLVPTPTNEKLF
TRBV7-7	TRBJ2-5	12	ASSLTGGQETQY
TRBV10-2	TRBJ1-5	10	ASGTSNQPQH
TRBV28	TRBJ1-1	11	ASSPTGNTEAF
TRBV7-3	TRBJ2-3	13	ASSLNTGGADTQY
TRBV28	TRBJ1-5	15	ASSLWQRQVSNQPQH
TRBV7-7	TRBJ2-7	13	ASSLDATGTYEQY
TRBV4-2	TRBJ2-1	12	ASSQEKLTPEQF
TRBV29-1	TRBJ2-7	14	SVGLAGVVSSYEQY
TRBV2	TRBJ2-3	15	ASSDGPWRGYTDTQY
TRBV7-6	TRBJ2-5	11	ASSAGSPGTQY
TRBV5-6	TRBJ1-2	12	ASSLTDRGQGYT
TRBV28	TRBJ1-4	10	ASSLRGRYLF
TRBV10-3	TRBJ2-7	13	AISDRGAKGEEQY
TRBV19	TRBJ2-5	11	ASTEGGRETQY
TRBV4-1	TRBJ1-2	11	ASSQEVGLGYT
TRBV5-1	TRBJ1-5	15	ASSLTVLGAGNQPQH
TRBV6-1	TRBJ1-5	10	ASSDRFQPQH